A selection of T cell receptor beta chains follows, all from one sample in a study of T and B cells in COVID-19 patients. TCRdb recomputed calls from the multiplex PCR reads with MiXCR, one row per CDR3 protein. The data contain about 1,100 distinct CDR3 sequences, 15% to 20% of them singletons. Specimen: blood. The receptors derive from a human donor with active COVID-19. Both conserved end residues are part of each CDR3. Each record gives: V gene, D gene, J gene, clone size, CDR3 DNA, CDR3 protein. The D gene is left open where the match is weak. Not all rows give a size; the values are once, few, many and, for expanded clones, a class.

v_call: TRBV19; d_call: .; j_call: TRBJ1-3; clone_size: large; cdr3_nt: TGTGCCAGTACGTACTCGGGAAGTGGAAACACCATATATTTT; cdr3_aa: CASTYSGSGNTIYF
v_call: TRBV6-6; d_call: .; j_call: TRBJ2-7; clone_size: medium-sized; cdr3_nt: TGTGCCAGCAGTTACTTGGGGGGACAAGACTACGAGCAGTACTTC; cdr3_aa: CASSYLGGQDYEQYF
v_call: TRBV2; d_call: TRBD1; j_call: TRBJ2-2; clone_size: few; cdr3_nt: TGTGCCACTACAAAGGGGGCGGGCACCGGGGAGCTGTTTTTT; cdr3_aa: CATTKGAGTGELFF
v_call: TRBV4-2; d_call: .; j_call: TRBJ1-2; clone_size: few; cdr3_nt: TGTGCCAGCAGCCAAGATGAGGAGAACTATGGCTACACCTTC; cdr3_aa: CASSQDEENYGYTF
v_call: TRBV5-4; d_call: .; j_call: TRBJ1-1; clone_size: medium-sized; cdr3_nt: TGTGCCAGCAGCTCAGGGAGGAACACTGAAGCTTTCTTT; cdr3_aa: CASSSGRNTEAFF
v_call: TRBV19; d_call: .; j_call: TRBJ1-1; clone_size: medium-sized; cdr3_nt: TGTGCCAGTAGTCCGAAGGGGGGGGGGGTCACTGAAGCTTTCTTT; cdr3_aa: CASSPKGGGVTEAFF
v_call: TRBV6-2/TRBV6-3; d_call: .; j_call: TRBJ2-5; clone_size: medium-sized; cdr3_nt: TGTGCCAGCAGTTACTCGACGGTTCACCGCGGGGACTTTAGGACCCAGTACTTC; cdr3_aa: CASSYSTVHRGDFRTQYF
v_call: TRBV6-2/TRBV6-3; d_call: TRBD2; j_call: TRBJ2-1; clone_size: large; cdr3_nt: TGTGCCAGCGGGGGGGGCAATGAGCAGTTCTTC; cdr3_aa: CASGGGNEQFF
v_call: TRBV21-1; d_call: .; j_call: TRBJ1-2; clone_size: few; cdr3_nt: TGTGCCAGCAGCAACCCTGGGGATGGCTACACCTTC; cdr3_aa: CASSNPGDGYTF
v_call: TRBV29-1; d_call: .; j_call: TRBJ1-2; clone_size: medium-sized; cdr3_nt: TGCAGCTCGGCGGGGGGAAATGGCTACACCTTC; cdr3_aa: CSSAGGNGYTF
v_call: TRBV5-1; d_call: TRBD1; j_call: TRBJ1-1; clone_size: medium-sized; cdr3_nt: TGCGCCAGCAGCCTGGGGCTGACAGGGACCAACACTGAAGCTTTCTTT; cdr3_aa: CASSLGLTGTNTEAFF
v_call: TRBV29-1; d_call: .; j_call: TRBJ1-2; clone_size: large; cdr3_nt: TGCAGCGTTGCTAGGGAAACAGGGGGCTACACCTTC; cdr3_aa: CSVARETGGYTF
v_call: TRBV27; d_call: TRBD2; j_call: TRBJ2-3; clone_size: medium-sized; cdr3_nt: TGTGCCAGCAGTTTATCTTGGGAGGGTAGGGATACGCAGTATTTT; cdr3_aa: CASSLSWEGRDTQYF
v_call: TRBV6-5; d_call: TRBD1; j_call: TRBJ1-1; clone_size: medium-sized; cdr3_nt: TGTGCCAGCAGGTACAGGGGCGCCTTGGGGGCTGAAGCTTTCTTT; cdr3_aa: CASRYRGALGAEAFF
v_call: TRBV5-1; d_call: .; j_call: TRBJ2-2; clone_size: medium-sized; cdr3_nt: TGCGCCAGCAGCCCGACGGCGGGACGGACCAGGTTCGGGGAGCTGTTTTTT; cdr3_aa: CASSPTAGRTRFGELFF
v_call: TRBV7-9; d_call: TRBD1; j_call: TRBJ1-5; clone_size: .; cdr3_nt: TGTGCCAGCAGCTTCCAGGGGGACAATCAGCCCCAGCATTTT; cdr3_aa: CASSFQGDNQPQHF
v_call: TRBV10-3; d_call: TRBD2; j_call: TRBJ2-2; clone_size: medium-sized; cdr3_nt: TGTGCCAGCAAGGCTAGCGGATACACCGGGGAGCTGTTTTTT; cdr3_aa: CASKASGYTGELFF
v_call: TRBV19; d_call: TRBD1; j_call: TRBJ1-5; clone_size: medium-sized; cdr3_nt: TGTGCCAGTAGTCCCCATAGGGGACAGGGGTTAATTTTTCAGCCCCAGCATTTT; cdr3_aa: CASSPHRGQGLIFQPQHF
v_call: TRBV7-6; d_call: TRBD2; j_call: TRBJ2-7; clone_size: medium-sized; cdr3_nt: TGTGCCAGCAGCTCATCGGGGACTACCGAGCGATCCTACGAGCAGTACTTC; cdr3_aa: CASSSSGTTERSYEQYF
v_call: TRBV19; d_call: TRBD2; j_call: TRBJ2-1; clone_size: .; cdr3_nt: TGTGCCAGTAGTCAGCGGGAGGACCAAACAGAGCAGTTCTTC; cdr3_aa: CASSQREDQTEQFF
v_call: TRBV30; d_call: .; j_call: TRBJ2-4; clone_size: medium-sized; cdr3_nt: TGTGCCTGGGGACAAAACTTAGCCAAAAACATTCAGTACTTC; cdr3_aa: CAWGQNLAKNIQYF
v_call: TRBV12-3/TRBV12-4; d_call: .; j_call: TRBJ1-1; clone_size: medium-sized; cdr3_nt: TGTGCCAGCGGTAGAGTTTTCGAATTTGGTGAAGCTTTCTTT; cdr3_aa: CASGRVFEFGEAFF
v_call: TRBV7-2; d_call: TRBD1; j_call: TRBJ2-7; clone_size: medium-sized; cdr3_nt: TGTGCCAGCAGGGGGACAGTCCTTACCTACGAGCAGTACTTC; cdr3_aa: CASRGTVLTYEQYF
v_call: TRBV7-9; d_call: .; j_call: TRBJ2-2; clone_size: medium-sized; cdr3_nt: TGTGCCAGCAGCTTAGCGCGGGGAGTCGCCGGGGAGCTGTTTTTT; cdr3_aa: CASSLARGVAGELFF
v_call: TRBV19; d_call: TRBD1; j_call: TRBJ1-2; clone_size: .; cdr3_nt: TGTGCCAGTGCCCCTCCGGGACAGGGCGGTGGCTACACCTTC; cdr3_aa: CASAPPGQGGGYTF
v_call: TRBV12-5; d_call: .; j_call: TRBJ1-3; clone_size: .; cdr3_nt: TGTGCTAGTGGTTTGGCAGGGCTCTATGGAAACACCATATATTTT; cdr3_aa: CASGLAGLYGNTIYF
v_call: TRBV5-1; d_call: .; j_call: TRBJ1-1; clone_size: .; cdr3_nt: TGCGCCAGCAGCTTGGCCGTGAACACTGAAGCTTTCTTT; cdr3_aa: CASSLAVNTEAFF
v_call: TRBV18; d_call: TRBD1; j_call: TRBJ1-1; clone_size: many; cdr3_nt: TGTGCCAGCTCACCTGGGGGACAGGGGGCCTCCAACACTGAAGCTTTCTTT; cdr3_aa: CASSPGGQGASNTEAFF
v_call: TRBV7-9; d_call: .; j_call: TRBJ2-7; clone_size: medium-sized; cdr3_nt: TGTGCCAGCAGCTCAACAAGACTCCGGGACGGAAGCTCCTACGAGCAGTACTTC; cdr3_aa: CASSSTRLRDGSSYEQYF